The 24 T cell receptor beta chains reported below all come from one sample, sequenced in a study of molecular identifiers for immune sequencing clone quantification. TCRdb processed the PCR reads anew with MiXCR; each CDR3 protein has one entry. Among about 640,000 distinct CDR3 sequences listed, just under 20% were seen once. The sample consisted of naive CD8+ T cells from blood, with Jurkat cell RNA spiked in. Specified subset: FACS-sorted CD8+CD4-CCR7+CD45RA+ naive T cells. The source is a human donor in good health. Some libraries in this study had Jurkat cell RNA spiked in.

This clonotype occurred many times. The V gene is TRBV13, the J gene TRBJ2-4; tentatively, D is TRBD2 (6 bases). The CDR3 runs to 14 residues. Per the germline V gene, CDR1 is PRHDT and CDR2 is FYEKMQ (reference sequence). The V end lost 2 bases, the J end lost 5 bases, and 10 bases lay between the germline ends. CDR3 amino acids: CASSLSGVENIQYF. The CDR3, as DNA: TGTGCCAGCAGCTTATCGGGGGTAGAAAACATTCAGTACTTC.

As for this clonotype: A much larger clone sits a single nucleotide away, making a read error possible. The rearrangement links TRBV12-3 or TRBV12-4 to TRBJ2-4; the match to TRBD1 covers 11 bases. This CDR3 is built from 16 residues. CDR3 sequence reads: CASTWTGGETKNIQCF. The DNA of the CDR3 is TGTGCCAGCACCTGGACAGGGGGCGAGACCAAAAACATTCAGTGCTTC.

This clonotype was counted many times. CDR3 amino acids: CASIAVPTYEQYF. DNA for the CDR3: TGTGCCAGCATTGCGGTGCCCACCTACGAGCAGTACTTC. V gene TRBV5-4 combines with J gene TRBJ2-7; D uncertain. The CDR3 length is 13 residues. The germline V gene has CDR1 SGHNT and CDR2 YYREEE (reference sequence). V lost 6 bases to trimming and J lost 2 bases, with 12 bases between them.

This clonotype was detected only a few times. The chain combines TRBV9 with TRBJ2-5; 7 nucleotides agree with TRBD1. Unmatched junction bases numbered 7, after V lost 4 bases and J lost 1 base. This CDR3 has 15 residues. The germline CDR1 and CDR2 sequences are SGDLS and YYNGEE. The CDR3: CASSKGTASQETQYF. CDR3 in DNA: TGTGCCAGCAGCAAGGGGACAGCCTCCCAAGAGACCCAGTACTTC.

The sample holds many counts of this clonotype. In DNA, the CDR3 is TGTGCCAGCAGTTTACCCATGAACACTGAAGCTTTCTTT. This sequence encodes CASSLPMNTEAFF. The chain has TRBV7-9 and TRBJ1-1; D ambiguous. Germline CDR1 and CDR2: SEHNR and FQNEAQ (reference sequence). The length of the CDR3 is 13 residues. Trimming cost V 6 bases and J 0 bases, with 8 bases left between them.

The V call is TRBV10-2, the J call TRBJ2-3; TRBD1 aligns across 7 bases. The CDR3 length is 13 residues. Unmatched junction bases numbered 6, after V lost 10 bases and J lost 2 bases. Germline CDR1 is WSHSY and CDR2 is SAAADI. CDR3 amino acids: CAIEGANTDTQYF. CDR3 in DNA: TGCGCCATCGAGGGGGCTAACACAGATACGCAGTATTTT.

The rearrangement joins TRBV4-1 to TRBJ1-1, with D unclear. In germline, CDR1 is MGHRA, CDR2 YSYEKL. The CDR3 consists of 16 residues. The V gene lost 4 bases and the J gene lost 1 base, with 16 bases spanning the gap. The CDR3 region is CASSPTTRSSNTEAFF. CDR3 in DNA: TGCGCCAGCAGCCCCACCACGCGGAGTTCGAACACTGAAGCTTTCTTT.

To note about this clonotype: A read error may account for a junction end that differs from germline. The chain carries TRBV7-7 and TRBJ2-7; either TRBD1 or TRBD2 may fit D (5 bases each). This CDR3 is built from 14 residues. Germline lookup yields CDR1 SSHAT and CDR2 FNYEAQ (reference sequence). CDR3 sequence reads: CASSLTVGADEQYF. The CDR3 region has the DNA TGTGCTAGCAGCTTAACTGTCGGGGCAGACGAGCAGTACTTC. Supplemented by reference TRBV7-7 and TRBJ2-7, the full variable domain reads GAGVSQSPRYKVTKRGQDVTLRCDPISSHATLYWYQQALGQGPEFLTYFNYEAQPDKSGLPSDRFSAERPEGSISTLTIQRTEQRDSAMYRCASSLTVGADEQYFGPGTRLTVT.

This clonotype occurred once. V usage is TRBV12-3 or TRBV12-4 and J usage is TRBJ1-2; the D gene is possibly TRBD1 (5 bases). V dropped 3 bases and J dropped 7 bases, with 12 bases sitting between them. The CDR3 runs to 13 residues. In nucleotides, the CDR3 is TGTGCCAGCAGTTTCAGGGCAATCTGTGGCTACACCTTC. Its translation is CASSFRAICGYTF.

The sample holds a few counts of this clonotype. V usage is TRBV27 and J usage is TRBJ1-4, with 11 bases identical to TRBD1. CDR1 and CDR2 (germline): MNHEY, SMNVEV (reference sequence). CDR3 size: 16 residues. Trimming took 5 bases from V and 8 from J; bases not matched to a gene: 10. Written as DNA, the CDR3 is TGTGCCAGCAGTCTACTAGGGACAGGGGGTGAGGAAAAACTGTTTTTT. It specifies CASSLLGTGGEEKLFF.

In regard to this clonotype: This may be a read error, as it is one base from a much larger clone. The CDR3 here is CASSRRENIQYF. The DNA for the CDR3 is TGTGCCAGCAGCCGCAGGGAAAACATTCAGTACTTC. V is TRBV11-2 and J is TRBJ2-4; D perhaps matches TRBD1 (5 bases). The V gene's germline CDR1 is SGHAT and CDR2 FQNNGV. V lost 5 bases to trimming and J lost 5 bases, with 7 bases between them. This CDR3 is 12 amino acids long.

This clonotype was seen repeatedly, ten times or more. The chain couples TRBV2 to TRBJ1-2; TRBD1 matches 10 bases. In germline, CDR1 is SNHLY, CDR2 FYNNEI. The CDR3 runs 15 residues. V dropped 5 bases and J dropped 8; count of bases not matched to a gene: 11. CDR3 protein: CASSLGQGSSDGYTF. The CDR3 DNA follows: TGTGCCAGCAGTTTGGGACAGGGGTCCTCCGACGGCTACACCTTC.

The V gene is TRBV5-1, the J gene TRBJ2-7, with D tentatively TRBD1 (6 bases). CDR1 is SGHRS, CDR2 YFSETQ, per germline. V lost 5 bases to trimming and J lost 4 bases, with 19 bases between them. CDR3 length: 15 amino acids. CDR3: CASRQTGTGRYEQYF. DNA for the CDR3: TGCGCCAGCAGACAAACAGGGACCGGGCGGTACGAGCAGTACTTC.

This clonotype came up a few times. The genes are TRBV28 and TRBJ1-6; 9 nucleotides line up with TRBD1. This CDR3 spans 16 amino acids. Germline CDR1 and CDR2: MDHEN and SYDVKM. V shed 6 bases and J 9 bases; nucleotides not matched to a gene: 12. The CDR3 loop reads CASRPPYGQGSSPLHF. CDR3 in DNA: TGTGCCAGCAGACCTCCGTATGGACAGGGGAGTTCACCCCTCCACTTT.

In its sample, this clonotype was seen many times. The CDR3 nucleotides are TGTGCCAGCAGTCTTAGTTTCCGAGCAGGGAGCAATCAGCCCCAGCATTTT. Residues: CASSLSFRAGSNQPQHF. This sequence joins TRBV28 and TRBJ1-5; D possibly corresponds to TRBD1 (5 bases). V was cut by 5 bases and J by 1 base, with 18 bases left in between. Germline V gene data show CDR1 as MDHEN and CDR2 as SYDVKM. CDR3 length equals 17 residues.

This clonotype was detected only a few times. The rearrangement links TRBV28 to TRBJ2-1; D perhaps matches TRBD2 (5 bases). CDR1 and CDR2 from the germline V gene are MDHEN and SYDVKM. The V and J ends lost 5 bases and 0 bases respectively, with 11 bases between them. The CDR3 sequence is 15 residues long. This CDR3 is CASSLVASSYNEQFF. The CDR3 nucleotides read TGTGCCAGCAGTCTTGTAGCGAGCTCCTACAATGAGCAGTTCTTC.

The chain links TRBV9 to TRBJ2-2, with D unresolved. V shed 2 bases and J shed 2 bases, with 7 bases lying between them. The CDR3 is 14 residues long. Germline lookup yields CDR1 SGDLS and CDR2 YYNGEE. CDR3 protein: CASSVESNTGELFF. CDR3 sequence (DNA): TGTGCCAGCAGCGTTGAGTCCAACACCGGGGAGCTGTTTTTT. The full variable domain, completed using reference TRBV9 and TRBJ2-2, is DSGVTQTPKHLITATGQRVTLRCSPRSGDLSVYWYQQSLDQGLQFLIQYYNGEERAKGNILERFSAQQFPDLHSELNLSSLELGDSALYFCASSVESNTGELFFGEGSRLTVL.

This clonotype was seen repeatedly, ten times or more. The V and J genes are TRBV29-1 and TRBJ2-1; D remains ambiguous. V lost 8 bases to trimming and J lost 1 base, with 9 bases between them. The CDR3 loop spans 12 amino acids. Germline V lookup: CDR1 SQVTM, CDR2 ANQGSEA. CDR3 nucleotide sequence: TGCAGCCTTCGGGTTTCCTACAATGAGCAGTTCTTC. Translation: CSLRVSYNEQFF.

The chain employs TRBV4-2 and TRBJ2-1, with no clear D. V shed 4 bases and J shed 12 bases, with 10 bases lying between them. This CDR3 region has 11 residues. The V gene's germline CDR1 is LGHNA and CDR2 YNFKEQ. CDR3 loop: CASSRGPGQFF. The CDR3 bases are TGTGCCAGCAGCCGAGGACCGGGGCAGTTCTTC.

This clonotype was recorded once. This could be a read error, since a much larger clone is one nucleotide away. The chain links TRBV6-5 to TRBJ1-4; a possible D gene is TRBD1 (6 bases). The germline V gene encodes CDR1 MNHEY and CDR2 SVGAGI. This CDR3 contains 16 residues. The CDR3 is CASSYSADSFGEKLLF. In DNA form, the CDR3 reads TGTGCCAGCAGTTACTCGGCGGACAGCTTCGGTGAAAAACTGCTTTTT.

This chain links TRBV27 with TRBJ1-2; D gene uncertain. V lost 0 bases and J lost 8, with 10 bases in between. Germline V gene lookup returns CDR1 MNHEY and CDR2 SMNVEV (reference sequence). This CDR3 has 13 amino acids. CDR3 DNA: TGTGCCAGCAGTTTATCCCCTGGCTGGGGCTACACCTTC. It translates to CASSLSPGWGYTF.

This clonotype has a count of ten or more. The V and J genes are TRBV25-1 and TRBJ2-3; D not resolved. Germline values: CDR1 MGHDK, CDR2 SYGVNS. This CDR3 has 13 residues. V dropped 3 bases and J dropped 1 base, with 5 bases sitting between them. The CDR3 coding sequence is TGTGCCAGCAGTGAGTTTGGCACAGATACGCAGTATTTT. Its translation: CASSEFGTDTQYF.

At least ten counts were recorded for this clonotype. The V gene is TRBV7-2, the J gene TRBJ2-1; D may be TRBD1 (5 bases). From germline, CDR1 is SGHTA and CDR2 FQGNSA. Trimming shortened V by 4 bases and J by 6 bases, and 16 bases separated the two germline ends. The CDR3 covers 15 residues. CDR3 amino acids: CASSSGPARGNEQFF. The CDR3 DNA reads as TGTGCCAGCAGCTCCGGTCCAGCAAGGGGCAATGAGCAGTTCTTC.

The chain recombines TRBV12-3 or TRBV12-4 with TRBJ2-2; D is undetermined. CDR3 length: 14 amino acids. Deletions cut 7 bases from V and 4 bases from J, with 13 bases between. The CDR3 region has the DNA TGTGCCAGCATCGGCGGAAAGAGCACCGGGGAGCTGTTTTTT. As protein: CASIGGKSTGELFF.